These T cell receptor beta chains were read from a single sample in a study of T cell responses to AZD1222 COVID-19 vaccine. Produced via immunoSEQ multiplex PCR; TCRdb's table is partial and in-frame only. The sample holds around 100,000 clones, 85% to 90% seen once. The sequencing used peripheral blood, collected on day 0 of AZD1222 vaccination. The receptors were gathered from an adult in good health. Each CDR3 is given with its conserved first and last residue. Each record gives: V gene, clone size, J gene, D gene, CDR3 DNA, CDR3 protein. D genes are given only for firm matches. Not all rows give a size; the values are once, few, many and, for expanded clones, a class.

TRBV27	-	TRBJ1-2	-	TGTGCCAGCAGTTTATCGTCCCCAGGGGTGGGCTATGGCTACACCTTC	CASSLSSPGVGYGYTF
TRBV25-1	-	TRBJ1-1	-	TGTGCCAGCACGGCAGGGAGCACTGAAGCTTTCTTT	CASTAGSTEAFF
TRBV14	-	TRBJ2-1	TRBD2	TGTGCCAGCAGCCAAGCCGGGGGGGGGCAGTTCTTC	CASSQAGGGQFF
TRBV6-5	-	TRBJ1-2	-	TGTGCCAGCAGTTACCCTTACAGGGACGGCTATGGCTACACCTTC	CASSYPYRDGYGYTF
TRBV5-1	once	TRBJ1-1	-	TGCGCCAGCAGCTTACATCCAGAGACTGAAGCTTTCTTT	CASSLHPETEAFF
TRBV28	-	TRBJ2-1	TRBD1	TGTGCCAGCAGTACTCAACAGGGGTTCTCCTACAATGAGCAGTTCTTC	CASSTQQGFSYNEQFF
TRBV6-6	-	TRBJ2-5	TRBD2	TGTGCCAGCATAGCGGGTTACTATGCCGGGACCCAGTACTTC	CASIAGYYAGTQYF
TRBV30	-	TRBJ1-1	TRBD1	TGTGCCTGGAGTAACCGAGGGGGCCTGAACACTGAAGCTTTCTTT	CAWSNRGGLNTEAFF
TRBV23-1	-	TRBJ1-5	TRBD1	TGCGCCAGCAGTCAATCGCTCCCTCGACAGGGGAATCAGCCCCAGCATTTT	CASSQSLPRQGNQPQHF
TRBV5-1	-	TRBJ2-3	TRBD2	TGCGCCAGCAGCCAATCTACTAGCGGGGGAAATACGCAGTATTTT	CASSQSTSGGNTQYF
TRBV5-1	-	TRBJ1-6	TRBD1	TGCGCCAGCAGCTTGACCGGGACAGGGGATTCACCCCTCCACTTT	CASSLTGTGDSPLHF
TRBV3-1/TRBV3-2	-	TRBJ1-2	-	TGTGCCAGCAGCCAAGGTATTGACAGCTACACCTTC	CASSQGIDSYTF
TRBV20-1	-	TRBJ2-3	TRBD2	TGCAGTGCTAGTCGACTAGCGGGGACTAGCACAGATACGCAGTATTTT	CSASRLAGTSTDTQYF
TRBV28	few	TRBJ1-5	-	TGTGCCAGCAGTCCCGGGACTAGCTTTGGGGAGCCCCAGCATTTT	CASSPGTSFGEPQHF
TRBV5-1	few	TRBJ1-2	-	TGCGCCAGCAGCTGGACTGACCCCGACTATGGCTACACCTTC	CASSWTDPDYGYTF
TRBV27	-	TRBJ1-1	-	TGTGCCAGCAGCAGCAGTTGGACTGAAGCTTTCTTT	CASSSSWTEAFF
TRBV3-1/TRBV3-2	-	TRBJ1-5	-	TGTGCCTGTCCTAGTGACAGCGATAGCAATCAGCCCCAGCATTTT	CACPSDSDSNQPQHF
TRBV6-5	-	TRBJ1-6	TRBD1	TGTGCCAGCAGCAGACAGGGGGCGGCGGGTTCACCCCTCCACTTT	CASSRQGAAGSPLHF
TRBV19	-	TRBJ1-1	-	TGTGCCAGTAGTATAGTCGGGGGAGGCACTGAAGCTTTCTTT	CASSIVGGGTEAFF
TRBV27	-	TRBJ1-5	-	TGTGCCAGCAGACCAGGGGTTGACAATCAGCCCCAGCATTTT	CASRPGVDNQPQHF
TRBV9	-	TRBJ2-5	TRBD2	TGTGCCAGCAGCGATGGGACTAGCGGAGGGGTACAAGAGACCCAGTACTTC	CASSDGTSGGVQETQYF
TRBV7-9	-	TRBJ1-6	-	TGTGCCAGCAGCCTGGCAGGGGAAAATTCACCCCTCCACTTT	CASSLAGENSPLHF
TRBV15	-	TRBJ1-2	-	TGTGCCACCAGCAGCGGGGCCTCTTATGGCTACACCTTC	CATSSGASYGYTF
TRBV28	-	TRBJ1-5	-	TGTGCCAGCAGGACCCCCCCCCGACGGGATAGCAATCAGCCCCAGCATTTT	CASRTPPRRDSNQPQHF
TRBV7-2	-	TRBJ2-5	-	TGTGCCAGCAGCTTAGTGAGGGTTTCGAAAGAGACCCAGTACTTC	CASSLVRVSKETQYF
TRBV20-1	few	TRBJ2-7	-	TGCAGTGCTAGTAAGGGAAGCACCTACGAGCAGTACTTC	CSASKGSTYEQYF
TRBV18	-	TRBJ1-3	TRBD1	TGTGCCAGCTCACCGTTATCCCGGGACAGGGCTGGAAACACCATATATTTT	CASSPLSRDRAGNTIYF
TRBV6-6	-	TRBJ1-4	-	TGTGCCAGCAGTTGGGGCAGGGCTAATGAAAAACTGTTTTTT	CASSWGRANEKLFF
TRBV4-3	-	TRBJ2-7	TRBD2	TGCGCCAGCAGCCAAGGAGCGGGGCGAGAGGGGGAGCAGTACTTC	CASSQGAGREGEQYF
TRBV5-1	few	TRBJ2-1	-	TGCGCCAGCAGCTTGGCCAGCAGCTCCTACAATGAGCAGTTCTTC	CASSLASSSYNEQFF
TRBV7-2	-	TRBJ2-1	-	TGTGCCAGCAGCACGGGGAAATACAATGAGCAGTTCTTC	CASSTGKYNEQFF
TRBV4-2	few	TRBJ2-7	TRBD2	TGTGCCAGCAGCCCCGGGGGGTTCGAGCAGTACTTC	CASSPGGFEQYF
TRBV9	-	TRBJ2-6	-	TGTGCCAGCAGCGTATCCTCCTCTGGGGCCAACGTCCTGACTTTC	CASSVSSSGANVLTF
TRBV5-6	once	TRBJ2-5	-	TGTGCCAGCAGCTTTAGAGAGACCCAGTACTTC	CASSFRETQYF
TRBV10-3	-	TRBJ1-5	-	TGTGCCATCAGTGGGGTACTTAATGGCCAGCCCCAGCATTTT	CAISGVLNGQPQHF
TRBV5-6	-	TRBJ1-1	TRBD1	TGTGCCAGCAGCCCCGGACAGGGGGCGAGGGGCACTGAAGCTTTCTTT	CASSPGQGARGTEAFF
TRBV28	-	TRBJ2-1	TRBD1	TGTGCCAGCAGTTTGGGACAGCCCTCCTACAATGAGCAGTTCTTC	CASSLGQPSYNEQFF
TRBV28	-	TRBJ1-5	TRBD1	TGTGCCAGCACCTCCCCGGGACAGGGAATCGATCAGCCCCAGCATTTT	CASTSPGQGIDQPQHF
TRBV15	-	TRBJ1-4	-	TGTGCCACCAGCAGATACGGAGGGGGTGCGGATGGGGATAATGAAAAACTGTTTTTT	CATSRYGGGADGDNEKLFF
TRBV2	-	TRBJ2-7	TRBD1	TGTGCCAGCAGTGAAAAGACAGGGACAGATGAGCAGTACTTC	CASSEKTGTDEQYF
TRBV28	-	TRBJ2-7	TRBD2	TGTGCCAGCTTTCCGCGGGGCGGGGGGACCTACGAGCAGTACTTC	CASFPRGGGTYEQYF
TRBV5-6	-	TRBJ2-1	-	TGTGCCAGCAGCTCAGCCGGGACACGCGAATACAATGAGCAGTTCTTC	CASSSAGTREYNEQFF
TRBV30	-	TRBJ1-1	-	TGTGCCTGGATCTCGTCTCAGGCCACTGAAGCTTTCTTT	CAWISSQATEAFF
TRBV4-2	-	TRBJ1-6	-	TGTGCCAGCAGCCAAGGCTCTTCCAGCTCCTATAATTCACCCCTCCACTTT	CASSQGSSSSYNSPLHF
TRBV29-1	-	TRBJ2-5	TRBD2	TGCAGCGTTTCCGGGACTAGCGGCGCCCAAGAGACCCAGTACTTC	CSVSGTSGAQETQYF
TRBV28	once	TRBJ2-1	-	TGTGCCAGCAGCAACAACATAAATGAGCAGTTCTTC	CASSNNINEQFF
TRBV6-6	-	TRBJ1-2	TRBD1	TGTGCCAGCAGCCCCGGGACAGGGGGGAACTATGGCTACACCTTC	CASSPGTGGNYGYTF
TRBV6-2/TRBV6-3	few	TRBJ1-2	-	TGTGCCAGCAGTTCCCTCAACTATGGCTACACCTTC	CASSSLNYGYTF
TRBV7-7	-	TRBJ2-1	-	TGTGCCAGCAGCTTTGACCATGGACAGAACAATGAGCAGTTCTTC	CASSFDHGQNNEQFF
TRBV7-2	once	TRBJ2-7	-	TGTGCCAGCAGCTTAGCGCGTTGGCGGCAGTACTTC	CASSLARWRQYF
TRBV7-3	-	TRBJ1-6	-	TGTGCCAGCAGCTTAGACCAGGGTCCTTCACCCCTCCACTTT	CASSLDQGPSPLHF
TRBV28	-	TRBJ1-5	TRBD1	TGTGCCAGCATGGGTCACAGGGGTAGGCCTCAGCCCCAGCATTTT	CASMGHRGRPQPQHF
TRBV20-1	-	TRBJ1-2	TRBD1	TGCAGTGCTAGTTGGACAGGGGCCGGCTACACCTTC	CSASWTGAGYTF
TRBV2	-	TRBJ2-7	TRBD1	TGTGCCAGCAGTGGACAGGGGGAGTTCGGCGAGCAGTACTTC	CASSGQGEFGEQYF
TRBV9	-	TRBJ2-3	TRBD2	TGTGCCAGCAGCCCCGGGCTAGCGGGAGGAACAGATACGCAGTATTTT	CASSPGLAGGTDTQYF
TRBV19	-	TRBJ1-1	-	TGTGCCAGTACCTTGACTGGGCTCAGCACTGAAGCTTTCTTT	CASTLTGLSTEAFF